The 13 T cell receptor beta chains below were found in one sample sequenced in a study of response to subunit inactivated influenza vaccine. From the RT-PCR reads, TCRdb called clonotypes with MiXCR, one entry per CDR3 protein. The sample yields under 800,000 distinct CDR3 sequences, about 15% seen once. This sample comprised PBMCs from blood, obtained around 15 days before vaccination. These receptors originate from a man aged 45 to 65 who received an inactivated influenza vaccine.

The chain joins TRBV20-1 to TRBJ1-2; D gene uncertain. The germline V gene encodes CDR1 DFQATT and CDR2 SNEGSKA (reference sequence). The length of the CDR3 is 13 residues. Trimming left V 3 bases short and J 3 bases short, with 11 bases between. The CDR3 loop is CSASGRSYYGYTF. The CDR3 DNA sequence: TGCAGTGCTAGTGGCAGGTCTTACTATGGCTACACCTTC.

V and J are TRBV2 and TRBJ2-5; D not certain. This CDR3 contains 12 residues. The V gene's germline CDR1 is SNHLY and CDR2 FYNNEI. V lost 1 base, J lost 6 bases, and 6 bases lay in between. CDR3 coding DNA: TGTGCCAGCAGTGAAGAGGTCAAGACCCAGTACTTC. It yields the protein CASSEEVKTQYF.

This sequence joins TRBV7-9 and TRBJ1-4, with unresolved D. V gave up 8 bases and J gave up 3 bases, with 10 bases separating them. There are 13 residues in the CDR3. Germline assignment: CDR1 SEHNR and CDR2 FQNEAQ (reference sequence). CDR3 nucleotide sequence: TGTGCCAGCGTCGCAGAAGCTAATGAAAAACTGTTTTTT. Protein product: CASVAEANEKLFF.

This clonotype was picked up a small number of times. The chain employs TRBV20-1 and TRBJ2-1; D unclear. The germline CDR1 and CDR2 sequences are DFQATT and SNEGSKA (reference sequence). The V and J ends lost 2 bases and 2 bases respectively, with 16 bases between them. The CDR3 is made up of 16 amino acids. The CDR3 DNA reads TGCAGTGCTAGATTCAAGCGCACTACAGCCTACAATGAGCAGTTCTTC. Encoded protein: CSARFKRTTAYNEQFF.

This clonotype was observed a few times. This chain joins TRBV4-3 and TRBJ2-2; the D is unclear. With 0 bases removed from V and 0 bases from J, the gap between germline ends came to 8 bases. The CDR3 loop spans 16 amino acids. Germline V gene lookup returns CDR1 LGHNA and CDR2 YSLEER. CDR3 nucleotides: TGCGCCAGCAGCCAAGACTTAGCAGCGAACACCGGGGAGCTGTTTTTT. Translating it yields CASSQDLAANTGELFF.

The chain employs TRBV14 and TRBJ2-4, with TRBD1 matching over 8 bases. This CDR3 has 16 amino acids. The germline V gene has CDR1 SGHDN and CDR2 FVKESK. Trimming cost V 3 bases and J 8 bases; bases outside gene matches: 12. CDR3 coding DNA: TGTGCCAGCAGCCACGGGACAGGACAGGTGAACGACATTCAGTACTTC. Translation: CASSHGTGQVNDIQYF. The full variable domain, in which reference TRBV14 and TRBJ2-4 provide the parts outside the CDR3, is EAGVTQFPSHSVIEKGQTVTLRCDPISGHDNLYWYRRVMGKEIKFLLHFVKESKQDESGMPNNRFLAERTGGTYSTLKVQPAELEDSGVYFCASSHGTGQVNDIQYFGAGTRLSVL.

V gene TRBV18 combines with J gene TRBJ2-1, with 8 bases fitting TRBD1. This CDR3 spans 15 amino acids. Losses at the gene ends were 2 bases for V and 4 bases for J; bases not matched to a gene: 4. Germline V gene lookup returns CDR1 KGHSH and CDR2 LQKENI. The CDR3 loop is CASSPVGQEYNEQFF. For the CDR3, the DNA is TGTGCCAGCTCACCAGTGGGACAGGAATACAATGAGCAGTTCTTC.

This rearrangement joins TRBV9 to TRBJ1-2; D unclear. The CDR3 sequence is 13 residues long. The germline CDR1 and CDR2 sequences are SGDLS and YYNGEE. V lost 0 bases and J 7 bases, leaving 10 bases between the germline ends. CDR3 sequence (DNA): TGTGCCAGCAGCGTAGCTTCAAGAGGTGGCTACACCTTC. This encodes CASSVASRGGYTF.

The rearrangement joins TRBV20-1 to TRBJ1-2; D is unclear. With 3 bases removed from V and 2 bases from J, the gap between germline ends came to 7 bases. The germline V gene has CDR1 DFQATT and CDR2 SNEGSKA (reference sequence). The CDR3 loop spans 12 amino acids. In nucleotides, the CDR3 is TGCAGTGCTAGTGGGCAGAACTATGGCTACACCTTC. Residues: CSASGQNYGYTF.

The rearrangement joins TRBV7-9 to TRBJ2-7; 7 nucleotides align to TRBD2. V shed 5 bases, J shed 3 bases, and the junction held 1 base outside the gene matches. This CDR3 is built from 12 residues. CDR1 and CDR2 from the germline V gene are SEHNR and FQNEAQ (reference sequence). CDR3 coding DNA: TGTGCCAGCAGCGCGGGGGTCTACGAGCAGTACTTC. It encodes CASSAGVYEQYF.

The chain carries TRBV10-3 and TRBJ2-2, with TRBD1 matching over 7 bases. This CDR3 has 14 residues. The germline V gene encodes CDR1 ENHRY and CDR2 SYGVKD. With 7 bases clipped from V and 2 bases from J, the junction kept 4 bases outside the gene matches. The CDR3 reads CAIKRQGNTGELFF. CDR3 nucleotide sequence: TGTGCCATCAAAAGACAGGGAAACACCGGGGAGCTGTTTTTT.

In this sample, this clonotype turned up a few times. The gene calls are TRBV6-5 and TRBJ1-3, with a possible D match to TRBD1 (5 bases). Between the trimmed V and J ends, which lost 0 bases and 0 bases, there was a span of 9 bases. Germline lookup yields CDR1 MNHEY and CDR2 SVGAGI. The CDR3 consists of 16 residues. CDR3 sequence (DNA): TGTGCCAGCAGTTACTCACCCGACAGCTCTGGAAACACCATATATTTT. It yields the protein CASSYSPDSSGNTIYF.

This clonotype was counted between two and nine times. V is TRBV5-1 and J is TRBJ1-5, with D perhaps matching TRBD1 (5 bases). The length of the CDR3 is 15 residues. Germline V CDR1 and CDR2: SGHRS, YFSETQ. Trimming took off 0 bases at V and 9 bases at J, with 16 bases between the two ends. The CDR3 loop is CASSLAPGPNVPQHF. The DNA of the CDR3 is TGCGCCAGCAGCTTGGCTCCAGGGCCCAACGTGCCCCAGCATTTT.